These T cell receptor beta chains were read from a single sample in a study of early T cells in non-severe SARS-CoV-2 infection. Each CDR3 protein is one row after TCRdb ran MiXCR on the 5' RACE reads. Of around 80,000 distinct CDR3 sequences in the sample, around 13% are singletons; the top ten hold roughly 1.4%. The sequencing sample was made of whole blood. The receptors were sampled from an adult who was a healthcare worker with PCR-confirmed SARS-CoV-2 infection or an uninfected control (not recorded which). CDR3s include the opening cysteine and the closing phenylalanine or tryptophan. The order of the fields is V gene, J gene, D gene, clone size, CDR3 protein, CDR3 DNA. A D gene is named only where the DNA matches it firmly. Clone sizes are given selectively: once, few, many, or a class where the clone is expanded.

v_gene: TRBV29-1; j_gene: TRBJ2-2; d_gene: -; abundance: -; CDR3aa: CSVLAENTGELFF; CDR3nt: TGCAGCGTGTTAGCGGAGAACACCGGGGAGCTGTTTTTT
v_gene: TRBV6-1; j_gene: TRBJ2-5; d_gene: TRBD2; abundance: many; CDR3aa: CASSARLAGGTGLRETQYF; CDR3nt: TGTGCCAGCAGTGCCCGACTAGCGGGGGGTACGGGCCTCAGAGAGACCCAGTACTTC
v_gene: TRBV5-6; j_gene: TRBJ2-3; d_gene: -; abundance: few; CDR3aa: CASSRRTERVDTQYF; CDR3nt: TGTGCCAGCAGCCGGCGGACAGAGAGAGTGGATACGCAGTATTTT
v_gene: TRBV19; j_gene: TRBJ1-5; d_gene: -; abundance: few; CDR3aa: CASSARDLHF; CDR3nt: TGTGCCAGTAGTGCCCGGGACCTACATTTT
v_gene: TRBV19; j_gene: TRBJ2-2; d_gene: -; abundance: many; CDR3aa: CASSIIRLTNTGELFF; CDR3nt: TGTGCCAGTAGTATAATCAGACTAACAAACACCGGGGAGCTGTTTTTT
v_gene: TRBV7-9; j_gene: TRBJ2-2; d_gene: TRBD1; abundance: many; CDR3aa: CASPDDRGPGTGELFF; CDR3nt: TGTGCCAGCCCCGATGACAGGGGGCCGGGCACCGGGGAGCTGTTTTTT
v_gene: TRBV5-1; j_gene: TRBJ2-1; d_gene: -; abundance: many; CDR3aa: CASSLARGDEQFF; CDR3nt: TGCGCCAGCAGCTTGGCCCGGGGCGATGAGCAGTTCTTC
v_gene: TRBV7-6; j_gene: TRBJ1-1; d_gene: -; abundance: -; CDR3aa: CASSMGRRNTEAFF; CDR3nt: TGTGCCAGCAGCATGGGACGGAGGAACACTGAAGCTTTCTTT
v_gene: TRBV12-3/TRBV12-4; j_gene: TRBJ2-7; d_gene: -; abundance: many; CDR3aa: CASSLHREQYF; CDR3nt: TGTGCCAGCAGTTTACATCGGGAGCAGTACTTC
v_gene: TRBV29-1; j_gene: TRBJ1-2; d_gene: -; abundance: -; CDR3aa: CSVTSDKHGYTF; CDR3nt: TGCAGCGTTACCAGCGACAAGCATGGCTACACCTTC
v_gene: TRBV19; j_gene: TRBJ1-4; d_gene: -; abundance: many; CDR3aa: CASSTALGVRGEKLFF; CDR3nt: TGTGCCAGTAGTACGGCGCTGGGTGTGCGAGGTGAAAAACTGTTTTTT
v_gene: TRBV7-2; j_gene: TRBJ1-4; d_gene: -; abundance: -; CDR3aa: CASSPREGEKLFF; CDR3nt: TGTGCCAGCAGCCCAAGGGAGGGCGAAAAACTGTTTTTT
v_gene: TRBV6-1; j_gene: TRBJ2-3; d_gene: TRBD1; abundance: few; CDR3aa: CASSERGRPDTQYF; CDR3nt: TGTGCCAGCAGTGAAAGGGGGCGCCCGGATACGCAGTATTTT
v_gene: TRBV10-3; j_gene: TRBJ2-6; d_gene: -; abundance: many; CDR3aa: CAISESGHLTSGANVLTF; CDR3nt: TGTGCCATCAGTGAGTCGGGTCACCTTACGTCTGGGGCCAACGTCCTGACTTTC
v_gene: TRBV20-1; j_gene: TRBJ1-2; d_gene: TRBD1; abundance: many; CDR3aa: CSAALRRDRAYGYTF; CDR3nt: TGCAGTGCTGCACTCAGACGGGACAGGGCATATGGCTACACCTTC
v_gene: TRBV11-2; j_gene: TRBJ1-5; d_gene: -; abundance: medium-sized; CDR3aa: CASSYGQSQMSNQPQHF; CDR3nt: TGTGCCAGCAGCTACGGACAGAGCCAGATGAGCAATCAGCCCCAGCATTTT
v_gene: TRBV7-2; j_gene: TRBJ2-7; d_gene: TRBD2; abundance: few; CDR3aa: CASSLRAGESYEQYF; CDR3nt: TGTGCCAGCAGCTTAAGAGCGGGGGAATCCTACGAGCAGTACTTC
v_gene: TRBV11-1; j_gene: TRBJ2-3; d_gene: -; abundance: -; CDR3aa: CASSLEGGRGFTDTQYF; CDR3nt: TGTGCCAGCAGCTTAGAGGGGGGCCGAGGCTTCACAGATACGCAGTATTTT
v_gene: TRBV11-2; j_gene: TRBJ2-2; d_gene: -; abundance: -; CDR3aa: CASSVRRRAGELFF; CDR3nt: TGTGCCAGCAGCGTCCGTCGTAGGGCCGGGGAGCTGTTTTTT
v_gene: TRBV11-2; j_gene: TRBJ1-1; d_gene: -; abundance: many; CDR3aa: CASSSQGYTEAFF; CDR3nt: TGTGCCAGCAGCTCCCAGGGGTACACTGAAGCTTTCTTT
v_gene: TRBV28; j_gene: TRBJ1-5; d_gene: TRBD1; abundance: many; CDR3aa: CASSSPGTGEPQHF; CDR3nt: TGTGCCAGCAGTTCACCGGGGACAGGGGAGCCCCAGCATTTT
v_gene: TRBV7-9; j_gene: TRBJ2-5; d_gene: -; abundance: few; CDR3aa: CASSSPAREQETQYF; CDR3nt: TGTGCCAGCAGCTCCCCTGCTAGGGAGCAAGAGACCCAGTACTTC